The entry that follows covers one T cell receptor beta chain sequence. No antigen is known for it. No much larger clone exists at a distance of one base, and base qualities are not known. This entry is derived from a study of cytomegalovirus exposure and HLA in healthy donors (TCRdb year 2017). About the investigation overall: In an earlier analysis of some 550 of the donors, 276 Gb of sequence data and 117 million unique TCR beta sequences from 150 million to 200 million T cells were reported. Class I and class II HLA loci were covered by the typing at four-digit resolution. Using immunosequencing, the study profiled T cell repertoires from some 670 subjects and related those repertoires to cytomegalovirus serostatus. Along with the roughly 700-subject first cohort, a separate validation cohort of 120 different subjects was used. An earlier analysis of around 540 of the donors applied high-throughput TCR beta sequencing to assess whether each TCR beta V gene segment acted as functional or pseudogenic. The later analysis used no new phenotypic data to find candidate immune exposures, relying instead on TCR beta sequences and their occurrence across donors. A later analysis re-analyzed previously published TCR beta repertoires from 600 to 850 donors and added high-resolution HLA genotyping to study TCR occurrence patterns. The study combined high-throughput TCR immunosequencing, statistical association of individual TCRs with disease status, and machine learning to predict cytomegalovirus infection status. Among almost 400 genotyped donors of the cohort, an average of around 240,000 unique TCR beta nucleotide sequences were sequenced per donor, 15% to 20% of them non-productive. Genome-wide SNP genotypes for about three fifths of the roughly 700 donors were used in a later genetic analysis, which treated that subset as a discovery cohort. The number of donors typed differed by locus, with about 629-640 for A, B, C, DRB1 and DQB1, approximately 500 for DQA1, 606 for DPA1, and around 430 for DPB1. The study aimed to test whether signatures of past pathogen exposure could be identified by cataloging public T cell receptors. A handful of DR-DQ haplotypes were handled as single units for association and clustering because linkage in the cohort was strong. Approximately 310 gigabases of sequencing data and approximately 93 million unique TCR sequences were included in an early release covering over 600 HLA-typed donors. All discovery cohort repertoires had been generated using a single sequencing platform. The genetic ancestry cluster associated with self-reported Caucasian donors included around 76% of the approximately 430 genotyped donors. Alongside the repertoire data, information on donor age, sex, ethnicity and CMV serostatus was compiled.

Libraries were prepared through the immunoSEQ multiplex PCR assay. For the multiplex PCR, a mixture combining 60 forward primers for TCR Vbeta segments and 13 reverse primers for TCR Jbeta segments was used. A multiplex PCR assay on genomic DNA amplified the CDR3 region of rearranged TCR beta genes. The Illumina HiSeq System was used to sequence the amplified TCR beta libraries as 87-base-pair reads. The authors' pipeline ran thus. A later analysis tallied approximately 87 million unique TCR beta chains across the 660 or so repertoires, and 10 million to 11 million of those chains were shared by two or more donors. Raw reads were error-corrected and collapsed into unique sequences by a nearest-neighbor algorithm in which closely related sequences were merged to remove PCR and sequencing errors. CDR3 sequences were aligned to IMGT reference sequences to assign V, D and J gene segments. For a sequence to be retained, a match of at least six nucleotides was required to both a V gene segment and a J gene segment. Rearrangements were called productive when the CDR3 lacked stop codons and stayed in frame with V and J; all others were non-productive. CDR3 was defined by IMGT convention, running from the second conserved V-encoded cysteine to the conserved J-encoded phenylalanine. Sequences without an unambiguous match to a single V gene segment were excluded from the earlier analysis of approximately 560 of the donors. In an earlier analysis of roughly 600 of the donors, a V segment was called functional when productive rearrangements were above 56.7%, and segregating when the standard deviation between donors exceeded 5%. A statistical classification framework was developed to diagnose cytomegalovirus status using the catalog of TCR beta chain sequences. V and J gene assignment, in a later analysis, came from comparing TCR nucleotide sequences with IMGT/GENE-DB human TR gene sequences. In a later analysis, CDR3 sequences and most-parsimonious VDJ recombination scenarios were assigned using the TCRdist pipeline. In a later analysis, each TCR beta chain was defined by its CDR3 amino acid sequence together with its V-gene family, and reads without a unique V-gene family were excluded. In a later analysis, several hundred highly shared, low-generation-probability nucleotide sequences were removed to address suspected cross-contamination and a sequencing artifact. In a later analysis, a clonal expansion index was calculated for each public chain from normalized within-repertoire ranks of inferred template counts. A later analysis computed generation probabilities with a VDJ recombination model fitted to out-of-frame rearrangements, and checked the results against IGoR. A later analysis scored TCR-TCR, TCR-HLA and TCR-CMV co-occurrence with hypergeometric tests, applying a repertoire-size bias correction to TCR pairs. In a later analysis, false discovery rates were estimated by permuting HLA or CMV assignments 20 times. In a later analysis, co-occurring TCRs were grouped using DBSCAN, and TCRdist sequence similarity was added for clustering within HLA-allele-positive subsets. Repertoires with fewer than 30,000 or more than 120,000 public chains, plus five repertoires with anomalous nucleotide sharing, were excluded from co-occurrence clustering. TCRdb re-hosts the immuneACCESS table, in-frame sequences only. Its copies lack some clones; in the studies checked, an unresolved V gene accounts for under half of them, and the cause for the rest is not known. V, J and clone size are those of that table, while D and trimming were read from the DNA. This sample lists 100,000 to 150,000 clones; roughly 79% were detected once. The biggest ten clones account for approximately 0.99% of the sample.

Its CDR3 holds 13 amino acids, cysteine through phenylalanine. Only the CDR3 region is kept as DNA, spanning 39 bases read in frame from base 1. Per the germline V gene, SGHTA is the CDR1 and FQGNSA is the CDR2. Relative to germline, V is 5 bases shorter and J is 2 bases shorter, with 9 bases between their ends. Results and caveats for the whole study, not just this receptor: A cluster of highly shared sequence variants was judged likely to represent a technical artifact of the sequencing pipeline. In a later analysis, several top co-occurrence clusters were reported to appear linked to parvovirus B19, influenza, CMV and Epstein-Barr virus. Some IMGT-functional V segments, including TRBV6-2 and TRBV6-3, could not be told apart with the 87-base-pair reads, so those segments were excluded. A later analysis found that most CMV-associated TCR beta chains appeared HLA-restricted, with HLA associations seemingly driven largely by CMV exposure. The study gave a list of 150 to 200 TCR beta chains associated with cytomegalovirus. It was suggested by the authors that the approach could potentially be generalized to other disease states and immunological phenotypes. HLA typing was unavailable for some donors at each locus, so association tests used only the typed subset. Linkage disequilibrium might explain the correlated functional status among segregating V segments, but an unknown experimental factor could not be excluded. A later genetic analysis reported fewer N-insertions in productive TCRs among donors in an Asian-associated ancestry cluster than the approximately 670-donor mean. Broadly in line with IMGT annotations, most TCR beta V segments showed up in productive rearrangements about 87% or about 30% of the time in an earlier analysis of about 500 of the donors. Most TCR sequences were seen in very few donors, while some public TCRs were found in many individuals. A later analysis associated 15,000 to 20,000 TCR beta sequences with specific HLA alleles at a false discovery rate of 0.05. A further reported finding was that TCR beta sequences accurately predicted the HLA-A and HLA-B alleles for most subjects in the first cohort. Sequencing depth was assumed to be roughly uniform across donors in the presence/absence analyses, though that assumption may not hold. Strong co-occurrence of HLA alleles, especially DR and DQ, made assigning TCR associations to individual alleles difficult. A few of the identified cytomegalovirus-associated TCR beta chains were confirmed in vitro to be specific for cytomegalovirus antigens. A later analysis found that TCR association rates varied across HLA loci, with DRB1 alleles showing the most associated TCRs and HLA-C alleles the fewest. Because counts were too low, seventeen rarely observed V segments, including chromosome 9 orphons, were excluded from the earlier analysis of around 590 of the donors. A later analysis found that HLA-associated TCR beta chains were more clonally expanded and had lower generation probabilities than equally common non-associated chains. The classifier was reported to diagnose cytomegalovirus status with high specificity and sensitivity in both the original cohort and the validation cohort. For the cohort, immune exposure information was limited to CMV serostatus. This cohort had only TCR beta chains sequenced, and the lack of alpha or paired-chain data limited which features could be detected. In a later genetic analysis, a missense DCLRE1C variant was associated with V-gene and J-gene trimming of TCR beta chains, and the association was replicated in an independent cohort.

The cohort consisted of 600 to 750 healthy bone marrow donors. At the time of sampling, every cohort member was nominally healthy, though immune exposures that went unrecorded were likely present. The donor was CMV seronegative and was included in the group of about 400 seronegative cohort members. A peripheral blood sample was collected from each donor, and TCR beta sequencing was performed on peripheral blood mononuclear cells. Genomic DNA extraction from the blood cell samples was performed with the Qiagen DNeasy Blood Extraction Kit. This receptor was taken from a male donor in good health and CMV-seronegative. Sequenced sample: PBMCs. Recombination connected TRBV7-2 to TRBJ1-2, with no reliable assignment of the D segment. The DNA sequence follows: TGTGCCAGCAGCGCCTATACGAACTATGGCTACACCTTC. The translation is CASSAYTNYGYTF.